This is a list of T cell receptor beta chains from one sample in a study of molecular identifiers for immune sequencing clone quantification. A single record per CDR3 protein comes from TCRdb applying MiXCR to the PCR reads. The top ten hold about 0.8% of the sample, which has some 94,000 distinct CDR3 sequences, roughly 23% seen once. The sequenced material came from naive CD8+ T cells from blood, with Jurkat cell RNA spiked in. The receptors originated from a human donor in good health. Some libraries in this study had Jurkat cell RNA spiked in. Both conserved end residues are part of each CDR3. Fields, in order: CDR3 protein, CDR3 DNA, clone size, J gene, V gene, D gene. D genes are given only for firm matches. Not all rows give a size; the values are once, few, many and, for expanded clones, a class.

CASSLEVGGWEQYF,TGTGCCAGCAGCTTAGAAGTGGGGGGTTGGGAGCAGTACTTC,few,TRBJ2-7,TRBV11-2,-
CASSFGGARSKYEQYF,TGTGCCAGCAGCTTTGGAGGGGCTAGGAGTAAGTACGAGCAGTACTTC,many,TRBJ2-7,TRBV7-9,-
CASSYSDPGFAEAFF,TGTGCCAGCAGTTACTCGGATCCAGGTTTCGCCGAAGCTTTCTTT,many,TRBJ1-1,TRBV6-5,-
CASSKDRFRPDQPQHF,TGTGCCAGTAGTAAGGACAGATTTCGCCCCGATCAGCCCCAGCATTTT,many,TRBJ1-5,TRBV19,-
CSVVSVYEQYF,TGCAGCGTTGTAAGCGTCTACGAGCAGTACTTC,-,TRBJ2-7,TRBV29-1,-
CATSRGDRSPLHF,TGTGCCACCAGCAGAGGGGATCGGTCACCCCTCCACTTT,many,TRBJ1-6,TRBV15,-
CASSQEWDRAYEQYF,TGCGCCAGCAGCCAAGAGTGGGACAGGGCCTACGAGCAGTACTTC,-,TRBJ2-7,TRBV4-3,TRBD1
CASSDWGGLYSPSNQPQHF,TGTGCCAGCAGTGATTGGGGGGGGCTCTACTCCCCTAGCAATCAGCCCCAGCATTTT,many,TRBJ1-5,TRBV2,-
CASSPTGGSGANVLTF,TGTGCCAGCAGCCCTACGGGGGGCTCTGGGGCCAACGTCCTGACTTTC,many,TRBJ2-6,TRBV14,TRBD2
CSAREGSGRPQETQYF,TGCAGTGCTAGAGAGGGTAGCGGGAGACCACAAGAGACCCAGTACTTC,-,TRBJ2-5,TRBV20-1,TRBD2
CASSGYNSGTGIWEQYF,TGTGCCAGCAGCGGGTATAATTCCGGGACAGGAATTTGGGAGCAGTACTTC,-,TRBJ2-7,TRBV6-1,TRBD1
CASSQRTGGMNTEALF,TGCGCCAGCAGCCAAAGGACAGGGGGTATGAACACTGAAGCTCTCTTT,-,TRBJ1-1,TRBV4-1,TRBD1
CATSDTGGHTGELFF,TGTGCCACCAGTGACACAGGGGGGCACACCGGGGAGCTGTTTTTT,-,TRBJ2-2,TRBV24-1,TRBD1
CASSPGLGTDTQYF,TGTGCCAGCAGTCCCGGACTAGGCACAGATACGCAGTATTTT,-,TRBJ2-3,TRBV6-2/TRBV6-3,TRBD2
CASSLGAGETGELFF,TGTGCCAGCAGCTTAGGAGCAGGGGAGACCGGGGAGCTGTTTTTT,many,TRBJ2-2,TRBV13,-
CASSIGTGTVGTQYF,TGTGCCAGTAGTATTGGTACGGGGACGGTCGGGACCCAGTACTTC,few,TRBJ2-5,TRBV19,-
CASSQEVRGAKYEQYF,TGCGCCAGCAGCCAAGAAGTACGGGGGGCAAAGTACGAGCAGTACTTC,many,TRBJ2-7,TRBV4-3,-
CASSSGNTQYF,TGTGCCAGCAGTTCCGGGAATACGCAGTATTTT,many,TRBJ2-3,TRBV12-3/TRBV12-4,-
CASSHRGSTDTQYF,TGTGCCAGCAGTCACAGGGGATCGACAGATACGCAGTATTTT,few,TRBJ2-3,TRBV12-3/TRBV12-4,TRBD1
CASSFPRGLDSTGELFF,TGTGCCAGCAGTTTTCCCCGCGGACTAGATAGTACCGGGGAGCTGTTTTTT,-,TRBJ2-2,TRBV28,TRBD2
CSVEGRLAGGTYQEAQYF,TGCAGCGTTGAGGGAAGACTAGCGGGGGGGACCTACCAAGAGGCCCAGTACTTC,few,TRBJ2-5,TRBV29-1,TRBD2
CASSSLTSGATDTQYF,TGTGCCAGCAGCTCCCTTACTAGCGGGGCAACAGATACGCAGTATTTT,many,TRBJ2-3,TRBV7-9,TRBD2
CASSLWSTDTQYF,TGTGCCAGCAGTCTCTGGAGCACAGATACGCAGTATTTT,many,TRBJ2-3,TRBV27,-
CASSTGYEQYF,TGTGCCAGTAGTACAGGTTACGAGCAGTACTTC,-,TRBJ2-7,TRBV19,-
CASSQEAASGGVDTQYF,TGCGCCAGCAGCCAAGAAGCTGCTAGCGGGGGTGTCGATACGCAGTATTTT,many,TRBJ2-3,TRBV4-1,TRBD2
CSADRGSGTEAFF,TGCAGTGCTGACAGAGGGAGTGGCACTGAAGCTTTCTTT,-,TRBJ1-1,TRBV20-1,-
CASTPSGGDFRPGYTF,TGTGCCAGCACCCCGTCGGGGGGAGACTTCCGCCCTGGCTACACCTTC,-,TRBJ1-2,TRBV12-3/TRBV12-4,-
CASSRSSAGTGISTEAFF,TGTGCCAGCAGCCGCAGCTCAGCCGGGACAGGGATTAGCACTGAAGCTTTCTTT,many,TRBJ1-1,TRBV7-9,TRBD1
CASTGHGTDTQYF,TGTGCCAGTACGGGGCATGGGACAGATACGCAGTATTTT,few,TRBJ2-3,TRBV19,-
CAISEAAFRSTDTQYF,TGTGCCATCAGTGAGGCGGCCTTTCGAAGCACAGATACGCAGTATTTT,few,TRBJ2-3,TRBV10-3,-
CASSQLLFQNYGYTF,TGTGCCAGCAGCCAACTGCTTTTCCAAAACTATGGCTACACCTTC,-,TRBJ1-2,TRBV11-2,-
CASSNPVGGRTDTQYF,TGTGCCAGCAGCAACCCGGTGGGGGGGCGTACAGATACGCAGTATTTT,few,TRBJ2-3,TRBV7-2,-
CSARSGGYEQHF,TGCAGTGCTAGAAGTGGTGGCTACGAGCAGCACTTC,-,TRBJ2-7,TRBV20-1,-
CASSYVAEGSDTQYF,TGTGCCAGCAGTTACGTAGCGGAGGGGTCAGATACGCAGTATTTT,many,TRBJ2-3,TRBV6-5,-
CATSDPRHPGSPNEQFF,TGTGCCACCAGTGATCCTCGCCATCCGGGATCACCCAATGAGCAGTTCTTC,-,TRBJ2-1,TRBV24-1,-